This TCR beta chain was documented in a study of siplizumab effects on memory and regulatory T cells. Comment on this clone: Its target is unknown.

From germline, CDR1 is SGHRS and CDR2 YFSETQ. The CDR3 consists of 13 residues. Trimming cost V 2 bases and J 6 bases, with 8 bases left between them. Clones were read by immunoSEQ multiplex PCR, and TCRdb kept only the in-frame ones, dropping some. Among over 100,000 clones listed, approximately 92% were seen once. The study, taken as a whole, reports: Confirmation was lacking for the suppressive function of proliferating Tregs derived from siplizumab cultures. Naive T cells, seemingly more diverse than memory cells, seemed major alloresponse contributors. Siplizumab caused a significant drop in alloreactive sequences traceable to unstimulated CD4+ memory cells.

This chain uses TRBV5-1 with TRBJ2-2; D not certain. Material: non-Treg CD4+ T cells sorted from blood. This TCR was sampled from a human donor in good health. Here the CDR3 reads CASSLGGAGELFF. In DNA, the CDR3 is TGCGCCAGCAGCTTAGGTGGGGCCGGGGAGCTGTTTTTT.